This is a list of T cell receptor beta chains from one sample in a study of cytomegalovirus exposure and HLA in healthy donors. Libraries were prepared by immunoSEQ multiplex PCR; TCRdb keeps only in-frame clonotypes and omits some of them. The table records around 92,000 clones, roughly 76% of them present only once. The sequenced sample was PBMCs. Every receptor here comes from a human donor in good health. The CDR3 runs from the conserved cysteine through the conserved F or W. Each record gives: CDR3 length, D gene, V gene, J gene, clone size, CDR3 protein, CDR3 DNA. The D gene is left open where the match is weak. Some rows mark clone size as missing; the rest say once, few, many or name a class of expanded clone.

cdr3_length: 13
d_call: NA
v_call: TRBV10-3
j_call: TRBJ1-1
clone_size: NA
cdr3_aa: CAISSTGNTEAFF
cdr3_nt: TGTGCCATCAGCTCGACAGGGAACACTGAAGCTTTCTTT

cdr3_length: 16
d_call: NA
v_call: TRBV5-6
j_call: TRBJ1-1
clone_size: few
cdr3_aa: CASSPWAIRLNTEAFF
cdr3_nt: TGTGCCAGCAGCCCGTGGGCGATCAGATTGAACACTGAAGCTTTCTTT

cdr3_length: 14
d_call: TRBD1
v_call: TRBV5-1
j_call: TRBJ2-3
clone_size: NA
cdr3_aa: CASTTGASTDTQYF
cdr3_nt: TGCGCCAGCACCACAGGGGCGAGCACAGATACGCAGTATTTT

cdr3_length: 18
d_call: NA
v_call: TRBV27
j_call: TRBJ2-2
clone_size: NA
cdr3_aa: CASSLRRQGTSSTGELFF
cdr3_nt: TGTGCCAGCAGTTTACGGCGCCAGGGGACATCCTCCACCGGGGAGCTGTTTTTT

cdr3_length: 15
d_call: TRBD2
v_call: TRBV11-1
j_call: TRBJ2-1
clone_size: NA
cdr3_aa: CASSLQTGGYNEQFF
cdr3_nt: TGTGCCAGCAGCCTCCAGACGGGGGGCTACAATGAGCAGTTCTTC

cdr3_length: 15
d_call: NA
v_call: TRBV5-1
j_call: TRBJ2-3
clone_size: NA
cdr3_aa: CASSPGRGNTDTQYF
cdr3_nt: TGCGCCAGCAGTCCGGGGCGCGGGAACACAGATACGCAGTATTTT

cdr3_length: 13
d_call: NA
v_call: TRBV2
j_call: TRBJ1-5
clone_size: NA
cdr3_aa: CATTRERDQPQHF
cdr3_nt: TGTGCCACCACTAGGGAACGGGATCAGCCCCAGCATTTT

cdr3_length: 15
d_call: NA
v_call: TRBV7-6
j_call: TRBJ2-1
clone_size: NA
cdr3_aa: CASSGFGRGRNEQFF
cdr3_nt: TGTGCCAGCAGCGGGTTTGGTCGGGGAAGAAATGAGCAGTTCTTC

cdr3_length: 16
d_call: NA
v_call: TRBV6-5
j_call: TRBJ1-3
clone_size: NA
cdr3_aa: CASSYAGPSSGNTIYF
cdr3_nt: TGTGCCAGCAGTTACGCAGGGCCGAGCTCTGGAAACACCATATATTTT

cdr3_length: 13
d_call: NA
v_call: TRBV7-9
j_call: TRBJ2-1
clone_size: few
cdr3_aa: CASSPVHVDEQFF
cdr3_nt: TGTGCCAGCAGCCCAGTTCACGTCGATGAGCAGTTCTTC

cdr3_length: 12
d_call: NA
v_call: TRBV27
j_call: TRBJ1-1
clone_size: few
cdr3_aa: CASTGWNTEAFF
cdr3_nt: TGTGCCAGCACAGGGTGGAACACTGAAGCTTTCTTT

cdr3_length: 15
d_call: TRBD1
v_call: TRBV2
j_call: TRBJ1-5
clone_size: NA
cdr3_aa: CASSSRGRGDQPQHF
cdr3_nt: TGTGCCAGCAGTTCACGCGGCAGGGGGGATCAGCCCCAGCATTTT

cdr3_length: 14
d_call: NA
v_call: TRBV7-8
j_call: TRBJ2-1
clone_size: once
cdr3_aa: CASSLKRQTNEQFF
cdr3_nt: TGTGCCAGCAGCTTAAAGCGACAGACCAATGAGCAGTTCTTC

cdr3_length: 15
d_call: NA
v_call: TRBV5-6
j_call: TRBJ1-1
clone_size: few
cdr3_aa: CASSLRRRMNTEAFF
cdr3_nt: TGTGCCAGCAGCTTGCGTAGGAGGATGAACACTGAAGCTTTCTTT

cdr3_length: 14
d_call: TRBD1
v_call: TRBV18
j_call: TRBJ1-1
clone_size: NA
cdr3_aa: CASSQGQGNTEAFF
cdr3_nt: TGTGCCAGCTCACAAGGACAGGGGAACACTGAAGCTTTCTTT

cdr3_length: 13
d_call: NA
v_call: TRBV5-8
j_call: TRBJ2-7
clone_size: few
cdr3_aa: CASSMGTYYEQYF
cdr3_nt: TGTGCCAGCAGCATGGGGACATATTACGAGCAGTACTTC

cdr3_length: 16
d_call: NA
v_call: TRBV7-8
j_call: TRBJ1-1
clone_size: NA
cdr3_aa: CASSRSRSGGNTEAFF
cdr3_nt: TGTGCCAGCAGCCGCAGCCGGTCGGGGGGAAACACTGAAGCTTTCTTT

cdr3_length: 13
d_call: TRBD1
v_call: TRBV10-1
j_call: TRBJ2-7
clone_size: NA
cdr3_aa: CASSEIDRGLQYF
cdr3_nt: TGCGCCAGCAGTGAGATTGACAGGGGCCTGCAGTACTTC

cdr3_length: 16
d_call: TRBD1
v_call: TRBV6-5
j_call: TRBJ2-7
clone_size: NA
cdr3_aa: CASSYSSYRGTYEQYF
cdr3_nt: TGTGCCAGCAGTTACTCGAGTTACAGGGGAACGTACGAGCAGTACTTC

cdr3_length: 14
d_call: NA
v_call: TRBV25-1
j_call: TRBJ1-2
clone_size: once
cdr3_aa: CASSNEPDIYGYTF
cdr3_nt: TGTGCCAGCAGTAACGAACCGGACATATATGGCTACACCTTC

cdr3_length: 13
d_call: NA
v_call: TRBV5-4
j_call: TRBJ2-3
clone_size: NA
cdr3_aa: CASSFQMTDTQYF
cdr3_nt: TGTGCCAGCAGCTTCCAGATGACAGATACGCAGTATTTT

cdr3_length: 20
d_call: NA
v_call: TRBV2
j_call: TRBJ2-4
clone_size: NA
cdr3_aa: CASSVQLPGVQSIAKNIQYF
cdr3_nt: TGTGCCAGCAGTGTGCAACTTCCGGGTGTCCAGTCTATAGCCAAAAACATTCAGTACTTC

cdr3_length: 14
d_call: TRBD2
v_call: TRBV5-1
j_call: TRBJ2-2
clone_size: NA
cdr3_aa: CASKRGSNTGELFF
cdr3_nt: TGCGCCAGTAAGCGGGGTTCGAACACCGGGGAGCTGTTTTTT

cdr3_length: 14
d_call: NA
v_call: TRBV18
j_call: TRBJ2-6
clone_size: NA
cdr3_aa: CASSPTQGYNVLTF
cdr3_nt: TGTGCCAGCTCCCCGACCCAGGGATACAACGTCCTGACTTTC

cdr3_length: 14
d_call: TRBD1
v_call: TRBV19
j_call: TRBJ1-1
clone_size: NA
cdr3_aa: CASKVARDRDIAFF
cdr3_nt: TGTGCCAGTAAGGTCGCCCGGGACAGGGATATAGCTTTCTTT

cdr3_length: 15
d_call: TRBD1
v_call: TRBV9
j_call: TRBJ2-1
clone_size: few
cdr3_aa: CASSVAFGQGNEQFF
cdr3_nt: TGTGCCAGCAGCGTAGCGTTTGGACAGGGCAATGAGCAGTTCTTC

cdr3_length: 14
d_call: NA
v_call: TRBV27
j_call: TRBJ1-1
clone_size: few
cdr3_aa: CASSFGGADTEAFF
cdr3_nt: TGTGCCAGCAGTTTCGGGGGGGCGGACACTGAAGCTTTCTTT

cdr3_length: 12
d_call: NA
v_call: TRBV2
j_call: TRBJ2-7
clone_size: few
cdr3_aa: CASSTSSYEQYF
cdr3_nt: TGTGCCAGCAGTACGAGTAGCTACGAGCAGTACTTC

cdr3_length: 12
d_call: NA
v_call: TRBV7-2
j_call: TRBJ2-2
clone_size: NA
cdr3_aa: CASSTNTGELFF
cdr3_nt: TGTGCCAGCAGCACTAACACCGGGGAGCTGTTTTTT

cdr3_length: 13
d_call: NA
v_call: TRBV5-4
j_call: TRBJ1-2
clone_size: NA
cdr3_aa: CASSLDRDHGYTF
cdr3_nt: TGTGCCAGCAGCTTGGACAGGGACCATGGCTACACCTTC

cdr3_length: 15
d_call: NA
v_call: TRBV19
j_call: TRBJ1-2
clone_size: NA
cdr3_aa: CASWARESGSYGYTF
cdr3_nt: TGTGCCAGTTGGGCCCGCGAGTCGGGGTCTTATGGCTACACCTTC

cdr3_length: 13
d_call: NA
v_call: TRBV5-5
j_call: TRBJ2-5
clone_size: NA
cdr3_aa: CASSPAGVETQYF
cdr3_nt: TGTGCCAGCAGTCCGGCAGGGGTCGAGACCCAGTACTTC

cdr3_length: 14
d_call: NA
v_call: TRBV5-1
j_call: TRBJ2-1
clone_size: NA
cdr3_aa: CASSLGLPPNEQFF
cdr3_nt: TGCGCCAGCAGCCTCGGACTGCCCCCCAATGAGCAGTTCTTC

cdr3_length: 15
d_call: NA
v_call: TRBV5-5
j_call: TRBJ1-5
clone_size: NA
cdr3_aa: CASRRDTKGDQPQHF
cdr3_nt: TGTGCCAGCAGACGAGATACCAAAGGGGATCAGCCCCAGCATTTT

cdr3_length: 16
d_call: TRBD2
v_call: TRBV10-3
j_call: TRBJ2-1
clone_size: NA
cdr3_aa: CAISGIGGSSTNEQFF
cdr3_nt: TGTGCCATCAGTGGCATCGGGGGGAGTAGTACCAATGAGCAGTTCTTC

cdr3_length: 15
d_call: NA
v_call: TRBV9
j_call: TRBJ1-1
clone_size: NA
cdr3_aa: CASSVERSPNTEAFF
cdr3_nt: TGTGCCAGCAGCGTAGAAAGGAGCCCGAACACTGAAGCTTTCTTT

cdr3_length: 19
d_call: TRBD1
v_call: TRBV7-2
j_call: TRBJ1-1
clone_size: NA
cdr3_aa: CASSFGDRGLSGFTPEAFF
cdr3_nt: TGTGCCAGCAGCTTTGGGGACAGGGGTTTGTCGGGGTTCACGCCTGAAGCTTTCTTT

cdr3_length: 17
d_call: NA
v_call: TRBV7-8
j_call: TRBJ1-5
clone_size: NA
cdr3_aa: CASSFSPGLYSNQPQHF
cdr3_nt: TGTGCCAGCAGCTTCTCTCCAGGGCTATATAGCAATCAGCCCCAGCATTTT

cdr3_length: 15
d_call: NA
v_call: TRBV19
j_call: TRBJ1-5
clone_size: few
cdr3_aa: CASIADTPSNQPQHF
cdr3_nt: TGTGCCAGTATCGCGGACACCCCAAGTAACCAGCCCCAGCATTTT

cdr3_length: 13
d_call: NA
v_call: TRBV7-8
j_call: TRBJ1-5
clone_size: NA
cdr3_aa: CASRESGNQPQHF
cdr3_nt: TGTGCCAGCAGGGAGTCTGGCAATCAGCCCCAGCATTTT

cdr3_length: 11
d_call: NA
v_call: TRBV7-2
j_call: TRBJ2-1
clone_size: NA
cdr3_aa: CASSSFEEQFF
cdr3_nt: TGTGCCAGCAGCTCCTTTGAGGAGCAGTTCTTC

cdr3_length: 16
d_call: NA
v_call: TRBV7-9
j_call: TRBJ1-2
clone_size: NA
cdr3_aa: CASSFIDSSDPYGYTF
cdr3_nt: TGTGCCAGCAGCTTTATCGACAGCTCCGACCCCTATGGCTACACCTTC

cdr3_length: 14
d_call: NA
v_call: TRBV25-1
j_call: TRBJ1-2
clone_size: few
cdr3_aa: CASSGKGVNYGYTF
cdr3_nt: TGTGCCAGCAGTGGAAAGGGGGTTAACTATGGCTACACCTTC

cdr3_length: 14
d_call: TRBD1
v_call: TRBV6-1
j_call: TRBJ1-2
clone_size: NA
cdr3_aa: CASSEKTGALGYTF
cdr3_nt: TGTGCCAGCAGTGAAAAAACAGGGGCACTTGGCTACACCTTC

cdr3_length: 15
d_call: NA
v_call: TRBV5-6
j_call: TRBJ2-3
clone_size: NA
cdr3_aa: CASSLDRVSTDTQYF
cdr3_nt: TGTGCCAGCAGCTTGGACAGGGTAAGCACAGATACGCAGTATTTT

cdr3_length: 15
d_call: NA
v_call: TRBV18
j_call: TRBJ2-7
clone_size: NA
cdr3_aa: CASSPFGQRAGEQYF
cdr3_nt: TGTGCCAGCTCACCATTCGGTCAGAGGGCCGGGGAGCAGTACTTC

cdr3_length: 13
d_call: NA
v_call: TRBV30
j_call: TRBJ2-5
clone_size: once
cdr3_aa: CAWTVIGGKTQYF
cdr3_nt: TGTGCCTGGACGGTGATAGGAGGGAAGACCCAGTACTTC

cdr3_length: 15
d_call: NA
v_call: TRBV19
j_call: TRBJ1-5
clone_size: NA
cdr3_aa: CASRTLRGGDQPQHF
cdr3_nt: TGTGCCAGTAGAACACTCAGGGGTGGAGATCAGCCCCAGCATTTT

cdr3_length: 15
d_call: NA
v_call: TRBV7-9
j_call: TRBJ1-2
clone_size: NA
cdr3_aa: CASSFSGILGYGYTF
cdr3_nt: TGTGCCAGCAGCTTCTCAGGGATCCTTGGCTATGGCTACACCTTC

cdr3_length: 15
d_call: TRBD1
v_call: TRBV18
j_call: TRBJ2-7
clone_size: NA
cdr3_aa: CASSLPGQGSHEQYF
cdr3_nt: TGTGCCAGCTCACTACCGGGACAGGGGTCCCACGAGCAGTACTTC

cdr3_length: 15
d_call: NA
v_call: TRBV7-6
j_call: TRBJ2-3
clone_size: NA
cdr3_aa: CASSKAGVGTDTQYF
cdr3_nt: TGTGCCAGCAGTAAGGCAGGGGTCGGCACAGATACGCAGTATTTT

cdr3_length: 15
d_call: NA
v_call: TRBV19
j_call: TRBJ1-4
clone_size: NA
cdr3_aa: CASRGTGLVREKLFF
cdr3_nt: TGTGCCAGTAGGGGTACAGGGCTGGTTCGGGAAAAACTGTTTTTT

cdr3_length: 15
d_call: NA
v_call: TRBV14
j_call: TRBJ1-1
clone_size: few
cdr3_aa: CASSPRGLAWSEAFF
cdr3_nt: TGTGCCAGCAGCCCTCGCGGGTTGGCTTGGTCTGAAGCTTTCTTT

cdr3_length: 15
d_call: TRBD1
v_call: TRBV10-3
j_call: TRBJ1-1
clone_size: NA
cdr3_aa: CAISEGQGVVTEAFF
cdr3_nt: TGTGCCATCAGTGAGGGACAGGGGGTCGTCACTGAAGCTTTCTTT

cdr3_length: 13
d_call: NA
v_call: TRBV6-1
j_call: TRBJ1-1
clone_size: NA
cdr3_aa: CASSAEARSEAFF
cdr3_nt: TGTGCCAGCAGTGCGGAAGCAAGGAGCGAAGCTTTCTTT

cdr3_length: 16
d_call: NA
v_call: TRBV19
j_call: TRBJ1-1
clone_size: NA
cdr3_aa: CASSPITGILNTEAFF
cdr3_nt: TGTGCCAGTAGTCCAATCACAGGGATACTGAACACTGAAGCTTTCTTT

cdr3_length: 14
d_call: NA
v_call: TRBV5-1
j_call: TRBJ2-7
clone_size: NA
cdr3_aa: CASSLGAGVNEQYF
cdr3_nt: TGCGCCAGCAGCTTGGGGGCAGGGGTGAACGAGCAGTACTTC

cdr3_length: 15
d_call: TRBD1
v_call: TRBV5-1
j_call: TRBJ2-2
clone_size: once
cdr3_aa: CASSLGQGVPGELFF
cdr3_nt: TGCGCCAGCAGCTTGGGACAGGGGGTTCCCGGGGAGCTGTTTTTT